Below, 28 T cell receptor beta chains from the same sample are listed, as sequenced in a study of blood T cell repertoires in COVID-19. Data came from immunoSEQ multiplex PCR; TCRdb stores just in-frame clones and leaves some out. The sample holds approximately 230,000 clones, 88% seen once. Sequenced: peripheral blood. The receptors were gathered from an older man with acute or convalescent COVID-19.

This chain links TRBV11-2 with TRBJ1-5, with 10 bases aligning to TRBD1. This CDR3 region has 15 residues. V shed 2 bases, J shed 4 bases, and the junction held 2 bases outside the gene matches. Germline V gene data show CDR1 as SGHAT and CDR2 as FQNNGV. As DNA, the CDR3 is TGTGCCAGCAGCTTACGGACAGGGGGAAATCAGCCCCAGCATTTT. This gives the protein CASSLRTGGNQPQHF.

This clone was counted only a few times. The chain uses TRBV6-5 and TRBJ2-3, with 7 bases identical to TRBD2. The CDR3 runs to 14 residues. After removal of 2 bases from V and 5 bases from J, the junction contained 4 bases not matched to a gene. Looked up from germline, CDR1 is MNHEY and CDR2 is SVGAGI. In DNA form, the CDR3 reads TGTGCCAGCAGTTACGGGACTACTGAAGATACGCAGTATTTT. This sequence encodes CASSYGTTEDTQYF.

V usage is TRBV7-2 and J usage is TRBJ1-2, with D maybe TRBD1 (5 bases). Germline assignment: CDR1 SGHTA and CDR2 FQGNSA. Between the trimmed V and J ends, which lost 6 bases and 5 bases, there was a span of 10 bases. The CDR3 covers 12 residues. The CDR3 region has the DNA TGTGCCAGCAGTGGGGCCCGATATGGCTACACCTTC. It specifies CASSGARYGYTF.

The V and J genes are TRBV19 and TRBJ2-5; 9 nucleotides match TRBD1. The CDR3 covers 18 residues. Germline loops: CDR1 LNHDA, CDR2 SQIVND (reference sequence). Losses at the gene ends were 3 bases for V and 5 bases for J; bases not matched to a gene: 16. The CDR3 reads CASSMHLAGDRDRETQYF. CDR3 bases: TGTGCCAGTAGTATGCATTTAGCCGGGGACAGGGACCGGGAGACCCAGTACTTC.

The genes are TRBV19 and TRBJ2-4; 7 positions match TRBD2. Germline V gives CDR1 LNHDA, CDR2 SQIVND (reference sequence). V shed 5 bases, J shed 7 bases, and the junction held 8 bases outside the gene matches. CDR3 length equals 14 residues. In nucleotides, the CDR3 is TGTGCCAGTAGTGAGCAGGGAGGGCCTAACATTCAGTACTTC. This encodes CASSEQGGPNIQYF. Together with reference TRBV19 and TRBJ2-4, the CDR3 gives the full variable domain: DGGITQSPKYLFRKEGQNVTLSCEQNLNHDAMYWYRQDPGQGLRLIYYSQIVNDFQKGDIAEGYSVSREKKESFPLTVTSAQKNPTAFYLCASSEQGGPNIQYFGAGTRLSVL.

V and J are TRBV5-1 and TRBJ2-1; 7 bases match TRBD1. The germline gives CDR1 SGHRS, CDR2 YFSETQ. The CDR3 contains 16 residues. V lost 4 bases to trimming and J lost 0 bases; unmatched junction nucleotides: 7. This CDR3 reads CASSLFPGGSYNEQFF. The CDR3, as DNA: TGCGCCAGCAGCCTATTCCCAGGGGGCTCCTACAATGAGCAGTTCTTC. The whole variable domain, filled in from reference TRBV5-1 and TRBJ2-1, reads KAGVTQTPRYLIKTRGQQVTLSCSPISGHRSVSWYQQTPGQGLQFLFEYFSETQRNKGNFPGRFSGRQFSNSRSEMNVSTLELGDSALYLCASSLFPGGSYNEQFFGPGTRLTVL.

CDR3 sequence (DNA): TGTGCCAGCAGCACCCGGGACAGGGCTTCCTACGAGCAGTACTTC. Protein sequence: CASSTRDRASYEQYF. V usage is TRBV7-8 and J usage is TRBJ2-7; 9 bases line up with TRBD1. The CDR3 length is 15 residues. Trimming took 5 bases from V and 1 from J; bases not matched to a gene: 6. Per germline, CDR1 SGHVS and CDR2 FQNEAQ. Variable domain in full (rest from reference TRBV7-8 and TRBJ2-7): GAGVSQSPRYKVAKRGQDVALRCDPISGHVSLFWYQQALGQGPEFLTYFQNEAQLDKSGLPSDRFFAERPEGSVSTLKIQRTQQEDSAVYLCASSTRDRASYEQYFGPGTRLTVT.

The chain is built from TRBV7-2 and TRBJ1-1, with no clear D. This CDR3 region has 14 residues. The V end was cut by 5 bases, the J end by 3 bases, with 13 bases between. Germline CDR1 SGHTA, CDR2 FQGNSA. The CDR3 loop is CASSPRFPDTEAFF. For the CDR3, the DNA is TGTGCCAGCAGCCCCAGGTTCCCGGACACTGAAGCTTTCTTT. The variable domain in full, completed from reference TRBV7-2 and TRBJ1-1, reads GAGVSQSPSNKVTEKGKDVELRCDPISGHTALYWYRQSLGQGLEFLIYFQGNSAPDKSGLPSDRFSAERTGGSVSTLTIQRTQQEDSAVYLCASSPRFPDTEAFFGQGTRLTVV.

The J gene is TRBJ1-1, the V gene TRBV19, with 12 bases lining up with TRBD1. The CDR3 has 16 amino acids. CDR1 and CDR2 from the germline V gene are LNHDA and SQIVND (reference sequence). The ends lost 5 bases at V and 6 bases at J; junction bases unmatched: 10. CDR3 DNA sequence: TGTGCCAGTAGTTCTGGGACAGGGGGCTCATCTGCTGAAGCTTTCTTT. This sequence encodes CASSSGTGGSSAEAFF.

The CDR3 sequence is CASSFRTSGTAGGEQYF. The DNA for the CDR3 is TGTGCCAGCAGCTTTAGGACTAGCGGGACCGCGGGGGGCGAGCAGTACTTC. The V and J genes are TRBV13 and TRBJ2-7; 12 nucleotides line up with TRBD2. Trimming at V came to 3 bases and at J to 6 bases, leaving 12 bases not matched to a gene. The CDR3 covers 17 residues. The germline CDR1 and CDR2 sequences are PRHDT and FYEKMQ (reference sequence).

A single count supports this clone. V usage is TRBV28 and J usage is TRBJ2-3; 14 bases are shared with TRBD2. CDR1 and CDR2 (germline): MDHEN, SYDVKM. Losses at the gene ends were 5 bases for V and 5 bases for J; bases not matched to a gene: 15. The CDR3 spans 19 residues. The CDR3 sequence is CASSPSTSGRAGEKDTQYF. The CDR3 nucleotides are TGTGCCAGCAGTCCCTCGACTAGCGGGAGGGCCGGGGAGAAAGATACGCAGTATTTT.

This clone has more than one count but fewer than ten. The chain couples TRBV7-2 to TRBJ1-1; 7 bases align to TRBD1. V gave up 4 bases and J gave up 1 base; unmatched junction bases: 6. The germline CDR1 and CDR2 sequences are SGHTA and FQGNSA. The CDR3 runs 15 residues. As DNA, the CDR3 is TGTGCCAGCAGCTATGGGACAGTGCAGAACACTGAAGCTTTCTTT. Translating it yields CASSYGTVQNTEAFF.

The V and J genes are TRBV5-6 and TRBJ2-1, with D possibly matching TRBD2 (7 bases). The ends were cut back, 5 bases at V and 9 bases at J, with 24 bases in the middle. The CDR3 totals 16 residues. Germline lookup yields CDR1 SGHDT and CDR2 YYEEEE. DNA of the CDR3: TGTGCCAGCAGACAGATAGGGGGGGACTTGGAGAGTGAGCAGTTCTTC. Translating it yields CASRQIGGDLESEQFF.

This chain uses TRBV6-2 or TRBV6-3 with TRBJ1-5; D is ambiguous. The V end was cut by 4 bases, the J end by 4 bases, with 11 bases between. CDR1 and CDR2 from the germline V gene are MNHEY and SVGEGT. The CDR3 contains 14 residues. The CDR3 DNA reads as TGTGCCAGCAGTTTTGGGCGACGGAATCAGCCCCAGCATTTT. Its protein is CASSFGRRNQPQHF.

This clone occurred once. The chain is built from TRBV6-5 and TRBJ2-5; TRBD2 agrees at 8 bases. CDR1 is MNHEY, CDR2 SVGAGI, per germline. With V trimmed by 2 bases and J by 5 bases, 4 bases remained unmatched. The length of the CDR3 is 14 residues. The CDR3 nucleotides read TGTGCCAGCAGTTACCGGGGGGGAGACGAGACCCAGTACTTC. Protein product: CASSYRGGDETQYF.

The rearrangement uses TRBV6-5 and TRBJ1-2; D unresolved. Germline V gene lookup returns CDR1 MNHEY and CDR2 SVGAGI. Trimming removed 4 bases at V and 6 bases at J, with 6 bases between. This CDR3 contains 11 residues. The CDR3 sequence is CASSSSDGYTF. The DNA for the CDR3 is TGTGCCAGCAGTTCTTCTGATGGCTACACCTTC.

The rearrangement joins TRBV5-1 to TRBJ1-2; D is unresolved. Trimming removed 1 base from V and 1 base from J, with 5 bases in between. The germline V gene encodes CDR1 SGHRS and CDR2 YFSETQ. The CDR3 sequence is 13 residues long. The CDR3 sequence: CASSLTDNYGYTF. DNA of the CDR3: TGCGCCAGCAGCTTGACAGATAACTATGGCTACACCTTC.

The chain employs TRBV27 and TRBJ1-1; D is perhaps TRBD1 (5 bases). Deletions cut 4 bases from V and 0 bases from J, with 6 bases between. The germline V gene has CDR1 MNHEY and CDR2 SMNVEV (reference sequence). The CDR3 is 13 residues long. The DNA of the CDR3 is TGTGCCAGCAGTTCAGGGCTGAACACTGAAGCTTTCTTT. It specifies CASSSGLNTEAFF.

The chain combines TRBV7-3 with TRBJ2-1; 16 bases agree with TRBD2. Germline CDR1 reads SGHTA; CDR2 reads FQGTGA. V was clipped by 2 bases and J by 8 bases; unmatched bases: 6. The CDR3 sequence is 17 residues long. The CDR3 coding sequence is TGTGCCAGCAGCTTAGGGGGACTAGCGGGAGGGCAAGATGAGCAGTTCTTC. This translates into CASSLGGLAGGQDEQFF.

The rearrangement joins TRBV28 to TRBJ1-1; D is uncertain. The CDR3 is made up of 11 amino acids. Trimming removed 6 bases at V and 2 bases at J, with 4 bases between. Germline V gene sequence: CDR1 MDHEN, CDR2 SYDVKM. CDR3 amino acids: CASRTNTEAFF. CDR3 DNA sequence: TGTGCCAGCAGGACTAACACTGAAGCTTTCTTT. Looking up the rest from reference TRBV28 and TRBJ1-1 gives the full variable domain: DVKVTQSSRYLVKRTGEKVFLECVQDMDHENMFWYRQDPGLGLRLIYFSYDVKMKEKGDIPEGYSVSREKKERFSLILESASTNQTSMYLCASRTNTEAFFGQGTRLTVV.

The chain links TRBV7-3 to TRBJ2-1; 8 positions match TRBD1. Germline CDR1 SGHTA, CDR2 FQGTGA. CDR3 length equals 15 residues. Trimming at V came to 3 bases and at J to 6 bases, leaving 7 bases not matched to a gene. As DNA, the CDR3 is TGTGCCAGCAGCTTTCAGGGGGCGCGGGCCAATGAGCAGTTCTTC. This translates into CASSFQGARANEQFF.

This chain uses TRBV7-2 with TRBJ1-1; D is unclear. The germline V gene has CDR1 SGHTA and CDR2 FQGNSA. CDR3 length: 13 amino acids. V lost 2 bases, J lost 7 bases, and 11 bases lay in between. The chain's CDR3 is CASSLPNGDEAFF. CDR3 DNA: TGTGCCAGCAGCTTACCAAACGGGGATGAAGCTTTCTTT.

The CDR3 DNA sequence: TGTGCCAGCGCGAGGGTCACGAACACTGAAGCTTTCTTT. Amino acids: CASARVTNTEAFF. The chain joins TRBV18 to TRBJ1-1; D is unresolved. CDR1 and CDR2 from the germline V gene are KGHSH and LQKENI. This CDR3 is 13 amino acids long. V was trimmed by 8 bases and J by 1 base, leaving 11 bases between them.

This clone came up once. This chain joins TRBV12-3 or TRBV12-4 and TRBJ1-1; 9 bases agree with TRBD1. The CDR3 spans 13 residues. V shed 10 bases and J 4 bases; nucleotides not matched to a gene: 7. CDR3 nucleotide sequence: TGTGCCACTAACAGGGGGCTGGGCACTGAAGCTTTCTTT. The encoded protein is CATNRGLGTEAFF.

V and J are TRBV9 and TRBJ1-1; perhaps TRBD1 as D (6 bases). CDR1 is SGDLS and CDR2 is YYNGEE in the germline V gene. The V end lost 9 bases, the J end lost 0 bases, and 12 bases lay between the germline ends. The length of the CDR3 is 13 residues. This CDR3 is CAMLWTVNTEAFF. The CDR3 nucleotides read TGTGCCATGCTTTGGACAGTGAACACTGAAGCTTTCTTT.

This clone was detected only a few times. The CDR3 is CASSPPTGRANYGYTF. In DNA, the CDR3 is TGTGCCAGCTCACCACCTACAGGCCGAGCTAACTATGGCTACACCTTC. The chain carries TRBV18 and TRBJ1-2, with D maybe TRBD1 (5 bases). The V end was cut by 0 bases, the J end by 0 bases, with 11 bases between. Germline lookup yields CDR1 KGHSH and CDR2 LQKENI. CDR3 length equals 16 residues. Variable domain in full (rest from reference TRBV18 and TRBJ1-2): NAGVMQNPRHLVRRRGQEARLRCSPMKGHSHVYWYRQLPEEGLKFMVYLQKENIIDESGMPKERFSAEFPKEGPSILRIQQVVRGDSAAYFCASSPPTGRANYGYTFGSGTRLTVV.

This chain links TRBV4-1 with TRBJ1-4; weak D call: TRBD1 (5 bases). Germline CDR1 reads MGHRA; CDR2 reads YSYEKL. The CDR3 has 16 residues. Trimming removed 1 base from V and 4 bases from J, with 13 bases in between. The CDR3 DNA reads as TGCGCCAGCAGCCAAGGACAGCCCCTGAATAATGAAAAACTGTTTTTT. It is translated as CASSQGQPLNNEKLFF.

This clone was counted a few times. The sample carries other DNA sequences with the same CDR3. The chain joins TRBV27 to TRBJ1-2; D is uncertain. Germline CDR1 and CDR2: MNHEY and SMNVEV (reference sequence). The CDR3 spans 13 residues. The V gene lost 6 bases and the J gene lost 5 bases, with 13 bases spanning the gap. CDR3: CASSDRGGYGYTF. Written as DNA, the CDR3 is TGTGCCAGCAGCGACCGGGGTGGGTATGGCTACACCTTC.